This TCR beta chain was captured in a study of blood T cell repertoires in COVID-19. Study information: Both acute and convalescent COVID-19 samples were obtained from the United States, Italy and Spain.

Repertoires were generated with immunoSEQ multiplex PCR, while TCRdb's copy carries only in-frame clones and drops some. In the table there are 200,000 to 250,000 clones, roughly 86% of which are singletons. Germline values: CDR1 SGHRS, CDR2 YFSETQ. The CDR3 runs to 13 residues. V shed 0 bases and J 8 bases; nucleotides not matched to a gene: 2. The sequence was obtained from a woman aged 60-75 years with acute or convalescent COVID-19. Material for sequencing was peripheral blood. The chain combines TRBV5-1 with TRBJ1-1; TRBD1 aligns across 9 bases. The DNA for the CDR3 is TGCGCCAGCAGCTTGGTAGGACAGGGGGAAGCTTTCTTT. Translated: CASSLVGQGEAFF.